Shown below are 3 T cell receptor beta chains from a single sample sequenced in a study of regulatory T cells in long-lasting Graves disease. Time point noted: persistent/refractory GD, antithyroid drugs over 5 years with positive TRAb. Scientists built the TCR library using RNA that was extracted from PBMCs. Combining iRepertoire HTBI primers with Arm-PCR of CDR3 regions, the authors built TCR beta libraries. TCRdb fed the multiplex PCR reads into MiXCR, producing one record per CDR3 protein. The table lists roughly 400,000 distinct CDR3 sequences, roughly a fifth of them singletons. Sequenced here: peripheral blood mononuclear cells (PBMCs), sampled when the disease was refractory, from a patient treated with antithyroid drugs. The source is a female donor with Graves disease.

The CDR3 here is CASSQDPDRGGNYGYTF. CDR3 in DNA: TGCGCCAGCAGCCAAGACCCCGACAGGGGGGGGAACTATGGCTACACCTTC. This chain uses TRBV4-1 with TRBJ1-2; 9 bases align to TRBD1. The trim removed 0 bases at V and 2 bases at J, leaving 7 bases unmatched. This CDR3 contains 17 residues. Looked up from germline, CDR1 is MGHRA and CDR2 is YSYEKL.

V is TRBV28 and J is TRBJ2-3; tentatively, D is TRBD2 (5 bases). This CDR3 region has 17 residues. Trimming removed 9 bases at V and 2 bases at J, with 24 bases between. Germline CDR1 and CDR2: MDHEN and SYDVKM. CDR3 loop: CASGHGGSQRFTDTQYF. The DNA of the CDR3 is TGTGCCAGTGGGCATGGAGGCAGCCAAAGATTCACAGATACGCAGTATTTT. Together with reference TRBV28 and TRBJ2-3, the CDR3 gives the full variable domain: DVKVTQSSRYLVKRTGEKVFLECVQDMDHENMFWYRQDPGLGLRLIYFSYDVKMKEKGDIPEGYSVSREKKERFSLILESASTNQTSMYLCASGHGGSQRFTDTQYFGPGTRLTVL.

This clonotype was counted ten times or more. The CDR3 spells CASSSRDSPEAFF. DNA for the CDR3: TGTGCCAGCAGCTCCCGGGACAGCCCTGAAGCTTTCTTT. V is TRBV6-1 and J is TRBJ1-1; 7 bases agree with TRBD1. V trimming: 6 bases; J trimming: 6 bases; junction bases outside the gene matches: 7. In germline, CDR1 is MNHNS, CDR2 SASEGT. The CDR3 covers 13 residues.